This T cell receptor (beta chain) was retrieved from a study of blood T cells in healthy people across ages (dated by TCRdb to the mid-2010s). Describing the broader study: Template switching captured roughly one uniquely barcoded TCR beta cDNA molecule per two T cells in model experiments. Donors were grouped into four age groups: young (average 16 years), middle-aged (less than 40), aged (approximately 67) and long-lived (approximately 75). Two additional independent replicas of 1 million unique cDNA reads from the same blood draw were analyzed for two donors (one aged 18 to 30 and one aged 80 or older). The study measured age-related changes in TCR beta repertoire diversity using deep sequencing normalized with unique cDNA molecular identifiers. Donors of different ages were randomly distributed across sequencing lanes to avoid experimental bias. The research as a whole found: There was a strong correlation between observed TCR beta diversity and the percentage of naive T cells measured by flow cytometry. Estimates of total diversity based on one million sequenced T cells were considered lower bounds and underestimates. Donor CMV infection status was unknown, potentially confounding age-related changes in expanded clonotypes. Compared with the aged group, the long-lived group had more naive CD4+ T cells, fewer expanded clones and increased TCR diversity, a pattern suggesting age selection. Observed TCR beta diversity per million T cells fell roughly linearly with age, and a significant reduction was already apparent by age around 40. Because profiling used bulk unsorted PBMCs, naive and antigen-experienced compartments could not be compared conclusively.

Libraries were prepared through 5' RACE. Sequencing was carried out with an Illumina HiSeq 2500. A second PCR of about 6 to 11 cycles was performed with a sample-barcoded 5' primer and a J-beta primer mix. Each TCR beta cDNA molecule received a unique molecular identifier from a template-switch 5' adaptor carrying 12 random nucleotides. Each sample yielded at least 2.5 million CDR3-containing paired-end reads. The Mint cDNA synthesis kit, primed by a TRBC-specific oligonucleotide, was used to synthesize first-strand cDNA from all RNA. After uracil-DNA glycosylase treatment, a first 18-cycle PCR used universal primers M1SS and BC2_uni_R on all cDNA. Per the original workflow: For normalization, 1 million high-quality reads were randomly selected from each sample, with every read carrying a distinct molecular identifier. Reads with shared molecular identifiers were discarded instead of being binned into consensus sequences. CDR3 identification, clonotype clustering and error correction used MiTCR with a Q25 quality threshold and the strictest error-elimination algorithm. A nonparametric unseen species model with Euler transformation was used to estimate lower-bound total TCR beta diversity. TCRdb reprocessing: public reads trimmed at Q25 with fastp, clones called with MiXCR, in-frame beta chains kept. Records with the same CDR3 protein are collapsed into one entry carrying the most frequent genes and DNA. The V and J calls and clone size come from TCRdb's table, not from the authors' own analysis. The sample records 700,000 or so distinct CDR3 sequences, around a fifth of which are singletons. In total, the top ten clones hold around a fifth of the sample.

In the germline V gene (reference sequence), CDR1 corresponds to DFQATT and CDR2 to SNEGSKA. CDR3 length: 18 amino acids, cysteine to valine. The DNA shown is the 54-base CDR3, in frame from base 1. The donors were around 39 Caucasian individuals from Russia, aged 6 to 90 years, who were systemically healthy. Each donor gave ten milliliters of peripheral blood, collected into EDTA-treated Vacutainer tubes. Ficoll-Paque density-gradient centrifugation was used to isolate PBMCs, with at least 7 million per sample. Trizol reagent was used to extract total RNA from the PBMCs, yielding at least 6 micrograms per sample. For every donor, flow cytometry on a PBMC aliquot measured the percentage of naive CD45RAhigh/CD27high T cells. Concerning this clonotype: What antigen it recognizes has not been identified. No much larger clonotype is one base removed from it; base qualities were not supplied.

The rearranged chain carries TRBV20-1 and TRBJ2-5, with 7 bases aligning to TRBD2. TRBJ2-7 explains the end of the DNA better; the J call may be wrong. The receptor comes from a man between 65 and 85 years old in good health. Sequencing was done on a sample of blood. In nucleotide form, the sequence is TGCAGTGCTAGAGATCGGCCTTTTTCGGAGCGGGGAAACTACGAGCAGTACGTC. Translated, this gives CSARDRPFSERGNYEQYV.